Below, one T cell receptor (beta chain) is given with its context. Antigen unknown. MiXCR, applied by TCRdb to the 5' RACE reads, yields one record per CDR3 protein. The data show about 170,000 distinct CDR3 sequences, around 18% seen once. The data were taken from a study of CD8 T cells in ankylosing spondylitis. Findings and caveats of the study: CD8+ disease-linked clones were present at relatively low frequencies in blood. What appeared characteristic of ankylosing spondylitis blood was a TCR beta motif of fewer than ten highly homologous variants.

V lost 5 bases and J lost 1, with 11 bases in between. CDR1 SQVTM and CDR2 ANQGSEA come from the germline V gene. This CDR3 has 14 residues. The sequenced sample consisted of blood, either unsorted or a sorted T cell fraction (not recorded which). The TCR originated in a male donor with ankylosing spondylitis or in good health (not recorded which). The chain employs TRBV29-1 and TRBJ2-2, with D hard to call. As DNA, the CDR3 is TGCAGCGTTTTAAACAAGGGGAACACCGGGGAGCTGTTTTTT. Amino acids: CSVLNKGNTGELFF.